The source of this T cell receptor (beta chain) is a study of blood T cell repertoires in COVID-19. Study-wide background: The United States, Italy and Spain supplied acute and convalescent COVID-19 samples.

V lost 4 bases and J 1 base, leaving 10 bases between the germline ends. This CDR3 has 14 residues. Germline values: CDR1 MDHEN, CDR2 SYDVKM. In the source study's methods: Amplifying reference gene primers gave estimates of nucleated cell counts. Generated by immunoSEQ multiplex PCR, the TCRdb table keeps only in-frame clones and is missing some. From that table come the V and J calls and clone size; the DNA was used to work out D and trimming. The sample lists about 250,000 clones; 85% to 90% were seen once. The sequence derives from a man aged 30-40 years with acute or convalescent COVID-19. This chain connects TRBV28 to TRBJ1-2; maybe TRBD1 (6 bases). Sequencing was carried out using peripheral blood. CDR3: CASSWRTVNYGYTF. The CDR3 region has the DNA TGTGCCAGCAGTTGGAGGACAGTTAACTATGGCTACACCTTC.